A single sample gave rise to the 27 T cell receptor beta chains below, sequenced in a study of T-cell memory formation after mild COVID-19. TCRdb reprocessed the 5' RACE reads via MiXCR and lists one record per CDR3 protein. Of just over 350,000 distinct CDR3 sequences in the sample, approximately 15% are singletons; the top ten hold roughly a fifth. The sequencing sample was made of PBMCs or a T cell subset sorted from them (not recorded which). The receptors originated from a man aged 18 to 35 who had mild COVID-19 (a few samples of this study predate the infection). Cell type and time point are not known.

The CDR3 nucleotides read TGTGCCAGCAGCTTAGGTAACAGAGTATTCTATGGCTACACCTTC. This gives the protein CASSLGNRVFYGYTF. The chain joins TRBV7-2 to TRBJ1-2; D not resolved. The CDR3 spans 15 residues. Per the germline V gene, CDR1 is SGHTA and CDR2 is FQGNSA. Trimming shortened V by 1 base and J by 4 bases, and 13 bases separated the two germline ends. Variable domain in full (rest from reference TRBV7-2 and TRBJ1-2): GAGVSQSPSNKVTEKGKDVELRCDPISGHTALYWYRQSLGQGLEFLIYFQGNSAPDKSGLPSDRFSAERTGGSVSTLTIQRTQQEDSAVYLCASSLGNRVFYGYTFGSGTRLTVV.

This clonotype has more than one count but fewer than ten. The chain carries TRBV7-9 and TRBJ1-1, with TRBD1 as a possible D gene (6 bases). The germline V gene encodes CDR1 SEHNR and CDR2 FQNEAQ (reference sequence). This CDR3 has 11 residues. Trimming took off 5 bases at V and 10 bases at J, with 11 bases between the two ends. The CDR3 protein is CASSQRGVAFF. The CDR3 DNA follows: TGTGCCAGCAGCCAGAGGGGGGTAGCTTTCTTT. The full variable domain, its missing parts supplied by reference TRBV7-9 and TRBJ1-1, is DTGVSQNPRHKITKRGQNVTFRCDPISEHNRLYWYRQTLGQGPEFLTYFQNEAQLEKSRLLSDRFSAERPKGSFSTLEIQRTEQGDSAMYLCASSQRGVAFFGQGTRLTVV.

This clonotype was seen more than once but under ten times. The genes are TRBV6-1 and TRBJ1-6; D is ambiguous. Trimming took 8 bases from V and 7 from J, leaving 18 bases between them. The germline gives CDR1 MNHNS, CDR2 SASEGT. There are 15 residues in the CDR3. The chain's CDR3 is CASPAKDGENSPLHF. CDR3 nucleotide sequence: TGTGCCAGCCCCGCTAAGGACGGCGAAAATTCACCCCTCCACTTT.

In its sample, this clonotype was seen a few times. The V and J genes are TRBV2 and TRBJ1-5; D might be TRBD1 (5 bases). V lost 1 base and J lost 2, with 6 bases in between. The CDR3 extends over 14 amino acids. From germline, CDR1 is SNHLY and CDR2 FYNNEI. CDR3 DNA: TGTGCCAGCAGTGAAGGGGGCGGCAATCAGCCCCAGCATTTT. This gives the protein CASSEGGGNQPQHF.

This clonotype was counted between two and nine times. The rearrangement uses TRBV10-3 and TRBJ1-4; a possible D gene is TRBD1 (5 bases). This CDR3 spans 15 amino acids. V lost 10 bases and J 0 bases, leaving 15 bases between the germline ends. CDR1 and CDR2 (germline): ENHRY, SYGVKD. As DNA, the CDR3 is TGTGCCACCAAGACTGGGGGTGCAACTAATGAAAAACTGTTTTTT. Protein: CATKTGGATNEKLFF.

This clonotype was seen a handful of times. The gene calls are TRBV4-3 and TRBJ1-1; no firm D call. The CDR3 contains 14 residues. V lost 4 bases and J 5 bases, leaving 14 bases between the germline ends. Germline V gene lookup returns CDR1 LGHNA and CDR2 YSLEER. The chain's CDR3 is CASSRQAAPTEAFF. CDR3 sequence (DNA): TGCGCCAGCAGCCGTCAGGCAGCCCCAACTGAAGCTTTCTTT.

V gene TRBV20-1 combines with J gene TRBJ2-7, with 8 nucleotides matching TRBD1. This CDR3 is 13 amino acids long. CDR1 is DFQATT and CDR2 is SNEGSKA in the germline V gene (reference sequence). With V trimmed by 1 base and J by 6 bases, 5 bases remained unmatched. CDR3 DNA sequence: TGCAGTGCTAGAGGCCCGACAGGGGTCGAGCAGTACGTC. The encoded protein is CSARGPTGVEQYV.

In its sample, this clonotype was seen many times. The chain couples TRBV7-3 to TRBJ2-1; D is undetermined. This CDR3 has 15 amino acids. V gave up 3 bases and J gave up 3 bases, with 12 bases separating them. CDR1 is SGHTA and CDR2 is FQGTGA in the germline V gene. The CDR3 region is CASSLGRSYYNEQFF. CDR3 nucleotides: TGTGCCAGCAGCTTGGGCCGGTCTTACTACAATGAGCAGTTCTTC.

At least ten counts were recorded for this clonotype. The chain links TRBV5-6 to TRBJ2-4, with D possibly being TRBD1 or TRBD2 (5 bases each). Germline lookup yields CDR1 SGHDT and CDR2 YYEEEE. Trimming stripped 0 bases from V and 0 bases from J, with 7 bases between. CDR3 length equals 15 residues. CDR3 region: CASSLGGGAKNIQYF. Written as DNA, the CDR3 is TGTGCCAGCAGCTTGGGTGGGGGAGCCAAAAACATTCAGTACTTC.

In its sample, this clonotype was seen many times. The chain links TRBV7-9 to TRBJ1-1, with no clear D. Trimming left V 9 bases short and J 4 bases short, with 9 bases between. This CDR3 is built from 11 residues. From germline, CDR1 is SEHNR and CDR2 FQNEAQ (reference sequence). In DNA form, the CDR3 reads TGTGCCAGTAGTTCGGGCACTGAAGCTTTCTTT. Amino acid sequence: CASSSGTEAFF.

V gene TRBV5-1 combines with J gene TRBJ1-6; D gene uncertain. V gave up 4 bases and J gave up 7 bases, with 15 bases separating them. Germline V gene lookup returns CDR1 SGHRS and CDR2 YFSETQ. The CDR3 runs to 15 residues. The CDR3 protein is CASSLPVGGNSPLHF. The CDR3 coding sequence is TGCGCCAGCAGCCTCCCGGTGGGCGGAAATTCACCCCTCCACTTT.

The V gene is TRBV25-1, the J gene TRBJ2-3; possibly TRBD1 or TRBD2 for D (5 bases each). The CDR3 is 16 residues long. Germline V CDR1 and CDR2: MGHDK, SYGVNS. The germline V and J ends were trimmed by 7 bases and 0 bases, with 17 bases remaining between them. CDR3 protein: CASTPTGTSSTDTQYF. The CDR3 nucleotides read TGTGCCAGCACACCAACCGGGACCTCTAGCACAGATACGCAGTATTTT.

This clonotype has only a few counts. The rearrangement joins TRBV6-5 to TRBJ1-6; D ambiguous. CDR1 and CDR2 from the germline V gene are MNHEY and SVGAGI. This CDR3 contains 16 residues. Between the trimmed V and J ends, which lost 2 bases and 6 bases, there was a span of 14 bases. The CDR3 loop reads CASSYVSGRTNSPLHF. CDR3 DNA: TGTGCCAGCAGTTACGTATCCGGCCGGACTAATTCACCCCTCCACTTT.

This clonotype was counted between two and nine times. This chain uses TRBV29-1 with TRBJ2-1, with D possibly matching TRBD1 (6 bases). V was clipped by 5 bases and J by 7 bases, with 21 bases between them. This CDR3 has 15 residues. CDR1 is SQVTM and CDR2 is ANQGSEA in the germline V gene. The CDR3 nucleotides read TGCAGCGTTAAAACCGGGACATCCGCGAGGAATGAGCAGTTCTTC. Residues: CSVKTGTSARNEQFF.

The chain uses TRBV4-3 and TRBJ2-5; D may be TRBD2 (6 bases). Germline V lookup: CDR1 LGHNA, CDR2 YSLEER. The CDR3 contains 15 residues. Between the trimmed V and J ends, which lost 3 bases and 5 bases, there was a span of 16 bases. Here the CDR3 reads CASSQRSWGRETQYF. CDR3 DNA: TGCGCCAGCAGCCAGAGGAGTTGGGGGAGGGAGACCCAGTACTTC.

A few counts support this clonotype. One end of the junction is discordant with germline, which a read error may explain. This chain links TRBV5-5 with TRBJ2-7, with 8 bases identical to TRBD2. This CDR3 is built from 12 residues. Germline V gene sequence: CDR1 SGHKS, CDR2 YYEKEE (reference sequence). The CDR3 sequence: CASSFSAGGRSF. CDR3 coding DNA: TGTGCCAGCAGCTTCTCCGCGGGGGGCCGCTCCTTC.

The table lists this clonotype with many counts. The gene calls are TRBV9 and TRBJ2-3, with a possible D match to TRBD2 (6 bases). Trimming took off 3 bases at V and 1 base at J, with 15 bases between the two ends. The germline gives CDR1 SGDLS, CDR2 YYNGEE. This CDR3 has 16 residues. The CDR3 bases are TGTGCCAGCAGCGAGTTGGGACTTTCCGGCACAGATACGCAGTATTTT. It yields the protein CASSELGLSGTDTQYF.

This clonotype was recorded many times. J is TRBJ2-5 and V is TRBV7-2; 9 bases match TRBD2. There are 18 residues in the CDR3. Unmatched junction bases numbered 11, after V lost 2 bases and J lost 1 base. In germline, CDR1 is SGHTA, CDR2 FQGNSA. The DNA of the CDR3 is TGTGCCAGCAGCTTAATTAGCGGGGGAGCCCAAATCCAAGAGACCCAGTACTTC. Translation: CASSLISGGAQIQETQYF.

This clonotype appeared a few times. In DNA form, the CDR3 reads TGTGCCACCAGTGAGGCCGGGTACGCAGATACGCAGTATTTT. Translated: CATSEAGYADTQYF. The gene calls are TRBV24-1 and TRBJ2-3; D not resolved. The V and J ends lost 4 bases and 4 bases respectively, with 11 bases between them. The V gene's germline CDR1 is KGHDR and CDR2 SFDVKD. This CDR3 contains 14 residues.

This clonotype was seen only a few times. The rearrangement uses TRBV20-1 and TRBJ1-2; D gene ambiguous. Germline-derived CDR1 and CDR2 are DFQATT and SNEGSKA (reference sequence). The CDR3 is made up of 13 amino acids. The ends were cut back, 0 bases at V and 4 bases at J, with 9 bases in the middle. The CDR3 reads CSAREFDGYGYTF. CDR3 bases: TGCAGTGCTAGAGAGTTTGACGGCTATGGCTACACCTTC.

This clonotype has just a few counts. Here the CDR3 reads CASSQASEGFGEKLFF. CDR3 in DNA: TGCGCCAGCAGCCAAGCCTCAGAGGGCTTTGGAGAAAAACTGTTTTTT. The chain couples TRBV4-3 to TRBJ1-4; no reliable D call. CDR3 length equals 16 residues. Germline loops: CDR1 LGHNA, CDR2 YSLEER. V was pared by 1 base and J by 8 bases, with 17 bases between.

The chain links TRBV11-2 to TRBJ1-5; 7 bases fit TRBD1. Germline V gene sequence: CDR1 SGHAT, CDR2 FQNNGV. V lost 5 bases to trimming and J lost 5 bases; unmatched junction nucleotides: 6. The length of the CDR3 is 14 residues. The DNA of the CDR3 is TGTGCCAGCAGCCCCACTGGGACAGATCAGCCCCAGCATTTT. Its translation is CASSPTGTDQPQHF.

This rearrangement joins TRBV4-2 to TRBJ1-1; TRBD1 might be the D (6 bases). The V end lost 1 base, the J end lost 1 base, and 13 bases lay between the germline ends. Germline lookup yields CDR1 LGHNA and CDR2 YNFKEQ. This CDR3 is 16 amino acids long. This chain's CDR3 is CASSQALQGSNTEAFF. The CDR3 nucleotides read TGTGCCAGCAGCCAAGCCTTACAGGGATCGAACACTGAAGCTTTCTTT.

This chain joins TRBV12-3 or TRBV12-4 and TRBJ1-5, with a possible D match to TRBD1 (5 bases). The V and J ends lost 7 bases and 7 bases respectively, with 20 bases between them. The CDR3 is made up of 15 amino acids. The CDR3 bases are TGTGCCAGCACCCTCCAGGGACCGGCGGGACAGCCCCAGCATTTT. Protein product: CASTLQGPAGQPQHF.

This clonotype was picked up many times. This chain links TRBV5-1 with TRBJ2-2; 7 bases are shared with TRBD1. This CDR3 is 15 amino acids long. The germline V gene encodes CDR1 SGHRS and CDR2 YFSETQ. Trimming removed 3 bases from V and 2 bases from J; junction bases left unmatched: 4. CDR3 DNA: TGCGCCAGCAGCTCACGGGACAGCAACACCGGGGAGCTGTTTTTT. As protein: CASSSRDSNTGELFF.

This clonotype was picked up a small number of times. The chain is built from TRBV7-2 and TRBJ1-1; TRBD1 agrees at 7 bases. Germline values: CDR1 SGHTA, CDR2 FQGNSA. Trimming removed 11 bases from V and 4 bases from J; junction bases left unmatched: 10. The CDR3 is 13 residues long. CDR3 sequence (DNA): TGTGCCGGAGCGACACAGGGGAGCACTGAAGCTTTCTTT. Translation: CAGATQGSTEAFF.

J is TRBJ1-2 and V is TRBV7-9; the D is unclear. This CDR3 region has 12 residues. V was clipped by 1 base and J by 8 bases, with 8 bases between them. Germline V CDR1 and CDR2: SEHNR, FQNEAQ (reference sequence). In DNA form, the CDR3 reads TGTGCCAGCAGCTTAGAGGCCGAAGGCTACACCTTC. It yields the protein CASSLEAEGYTF. The full variable domain, with the rest looked up from reference TRBV7-9 and TRBJ1-2, is DTGVSQNPRHKITKRGQNVTFRCDPISEHNRLYWYRQTLGQGPEFLTYFQNEAQLEKSRLLSDRFSAERPKGSFSTLEIQRTEQGDSAMYLCASSLEAEGYTFGSGTRLTVV.